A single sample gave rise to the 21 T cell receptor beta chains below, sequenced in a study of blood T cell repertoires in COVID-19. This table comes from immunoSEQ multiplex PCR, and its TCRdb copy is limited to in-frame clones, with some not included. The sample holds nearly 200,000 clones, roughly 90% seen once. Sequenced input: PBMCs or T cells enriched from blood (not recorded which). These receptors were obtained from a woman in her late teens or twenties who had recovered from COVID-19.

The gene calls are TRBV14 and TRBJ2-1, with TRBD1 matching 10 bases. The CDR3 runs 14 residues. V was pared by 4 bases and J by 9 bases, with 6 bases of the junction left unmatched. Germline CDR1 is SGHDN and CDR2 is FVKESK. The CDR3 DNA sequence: TGTGCCAGCAGCCGTACGACAGGGGGCCGTGAGCAGTTCTTC. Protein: CASSRTTGGREQFF.

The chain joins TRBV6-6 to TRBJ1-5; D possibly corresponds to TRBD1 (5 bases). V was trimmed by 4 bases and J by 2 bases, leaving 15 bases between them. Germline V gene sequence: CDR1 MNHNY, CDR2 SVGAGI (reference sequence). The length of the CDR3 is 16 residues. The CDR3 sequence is CASSSTQGSGNQPQHF. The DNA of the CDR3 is TGTGCCAGCAGTTCCACTCAGGGTTCTGGCAATCAGCCCCAGCATTTT.

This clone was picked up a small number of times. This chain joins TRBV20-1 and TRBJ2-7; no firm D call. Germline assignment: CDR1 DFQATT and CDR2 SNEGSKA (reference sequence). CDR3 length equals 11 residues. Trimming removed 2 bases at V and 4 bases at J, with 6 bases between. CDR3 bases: TGCAGTGCTAGATCTTTGTACGAGCAGTACTTC. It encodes CSARSLYEQYF.

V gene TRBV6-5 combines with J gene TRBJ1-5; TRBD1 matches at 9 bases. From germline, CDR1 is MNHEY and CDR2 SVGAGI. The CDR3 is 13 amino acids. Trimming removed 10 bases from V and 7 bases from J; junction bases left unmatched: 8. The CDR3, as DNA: TGTGCCACCATACCCGGACAGGGGCAGCCCCAGCATTTT. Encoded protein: CATIPGQGQPQHF.

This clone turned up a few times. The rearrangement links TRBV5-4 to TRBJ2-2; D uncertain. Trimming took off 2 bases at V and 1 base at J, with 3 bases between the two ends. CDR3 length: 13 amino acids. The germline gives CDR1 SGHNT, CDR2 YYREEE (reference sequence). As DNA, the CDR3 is TGTGCCAGCAGCTTACAGAACACCGGGGAGCTGTTTTTT. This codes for CASSLQNTGELFF.

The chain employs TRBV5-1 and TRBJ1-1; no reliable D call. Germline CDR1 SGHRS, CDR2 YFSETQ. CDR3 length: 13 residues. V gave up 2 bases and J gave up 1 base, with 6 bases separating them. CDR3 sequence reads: CASSLTGNTEAFF. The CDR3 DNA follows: TGCGCCAGCAGCTTAACGGGGAACACTGAAGCTTTCTTT.

CDR3 bases: TGTGCCAGCAGCCCACGATCTAGCGGGGGGGCTGCCGAGCAGTACTTC. Residues: CASSPRSSGGAAEQYF. The J gene is TRBJ2-7, the V gene TRBV5-4; 12 nucleotides line up with TRBD2. J was trimmed by 6 bases and V by 4 bases; bases with no gene match: 11. The CDR3 contains 16 residues. Germline V gene sequence: CDR1 SGHNT, CDR2 YYREEE (reference sequence).

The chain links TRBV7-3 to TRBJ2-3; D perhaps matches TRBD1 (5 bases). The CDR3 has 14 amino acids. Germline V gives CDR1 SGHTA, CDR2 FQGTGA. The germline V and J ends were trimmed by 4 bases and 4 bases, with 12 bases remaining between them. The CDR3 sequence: CASSSGLTPDTQYF. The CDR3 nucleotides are TGTGCCAGCAGCTCAGGGCTCACCCCAGATACGCAGTATTTT. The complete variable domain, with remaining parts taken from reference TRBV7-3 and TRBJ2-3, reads GAGVSQTPSNKVTEKGKYVELRCDPISGHTALYWYRQSLGQGPEFLIYFQGTGAADDSGLPNDRFFAVRPEGSVSTLKIQRTERGDSAVYLCASSSGLTPDTQYFGPGTRLTVL.

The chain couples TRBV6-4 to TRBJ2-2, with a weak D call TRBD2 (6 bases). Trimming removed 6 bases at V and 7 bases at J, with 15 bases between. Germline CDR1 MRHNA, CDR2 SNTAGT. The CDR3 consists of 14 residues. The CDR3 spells CASSQGGDGGELFF. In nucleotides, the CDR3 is TGTGCCAGCAGCCAAGGCGGGGACGGCGGGGAGCTGTTTTTT.

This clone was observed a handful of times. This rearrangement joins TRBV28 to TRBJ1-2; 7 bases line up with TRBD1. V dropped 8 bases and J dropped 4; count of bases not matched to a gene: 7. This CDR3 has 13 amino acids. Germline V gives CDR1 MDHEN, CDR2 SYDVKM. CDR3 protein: CASRQGVGYGYTF. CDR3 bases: TGTGCCAGCCGACAGGGTGTCGGCTATGGCTACACCTTC.

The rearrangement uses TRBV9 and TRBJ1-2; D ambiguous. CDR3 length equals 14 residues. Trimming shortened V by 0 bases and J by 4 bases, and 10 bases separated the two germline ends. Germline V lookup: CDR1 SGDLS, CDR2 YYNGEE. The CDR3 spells CASSVGSNSYGYTF. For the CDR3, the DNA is TGTGCCAGCAGCGTAGGAAGCAACAGCTATGGCTACACCTTC.

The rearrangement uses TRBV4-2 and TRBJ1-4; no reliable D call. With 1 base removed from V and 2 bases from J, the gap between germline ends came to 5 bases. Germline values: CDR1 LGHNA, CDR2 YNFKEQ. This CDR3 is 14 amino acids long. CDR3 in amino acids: CASSQVQTNEKLFF. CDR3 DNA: TGTGCCAGCAGCCAAGTACAGACTAATGAAAAACTGTTTTTT.

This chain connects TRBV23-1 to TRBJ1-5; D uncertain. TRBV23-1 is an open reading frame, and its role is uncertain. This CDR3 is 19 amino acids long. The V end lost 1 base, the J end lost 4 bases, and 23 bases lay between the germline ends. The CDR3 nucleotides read TGCGCCAGCAGTCAATTACAGATACTGAGACATTCGCTTAATCAGCCCCAGCATTTT. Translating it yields CASSQLQILRHSLNQPQHF.

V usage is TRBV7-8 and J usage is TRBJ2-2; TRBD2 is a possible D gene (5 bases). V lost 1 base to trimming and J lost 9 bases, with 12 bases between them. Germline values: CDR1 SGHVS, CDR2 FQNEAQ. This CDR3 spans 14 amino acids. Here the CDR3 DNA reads TGTGCCAGCAGCTTAGTACGCATCGGGAGGGAGCTGTTTTTT. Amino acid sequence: CASSLVRIGRELFF. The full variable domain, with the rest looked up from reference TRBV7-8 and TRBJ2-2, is GAGVSQSPRYKVAKRGQDVALRCDPISGHVSLFWYQQALGQGPEFLTYFQNEAQLDKSGLPSDRFFAERPEGSVSTLKIQRTQQEDSAVYLCASSLVRIGRELFFGEGSRLTVL.

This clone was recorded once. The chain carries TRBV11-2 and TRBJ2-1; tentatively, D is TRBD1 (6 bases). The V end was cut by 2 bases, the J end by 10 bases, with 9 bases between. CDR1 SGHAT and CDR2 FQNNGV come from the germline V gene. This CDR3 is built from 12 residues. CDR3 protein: CASSLYGQEQFF. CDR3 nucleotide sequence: TGTGCCAGCAGCTTATATGGACAGGAGCAGTTCTTC.

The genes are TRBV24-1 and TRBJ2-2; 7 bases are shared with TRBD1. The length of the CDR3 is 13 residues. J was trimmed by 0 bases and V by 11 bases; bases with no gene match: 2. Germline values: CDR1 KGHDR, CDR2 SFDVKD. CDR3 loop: CAIGTANTGELFF. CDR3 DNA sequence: TGTGCCATCGGGACAGCGAACACCGGGGAGCTGTTTTTT.

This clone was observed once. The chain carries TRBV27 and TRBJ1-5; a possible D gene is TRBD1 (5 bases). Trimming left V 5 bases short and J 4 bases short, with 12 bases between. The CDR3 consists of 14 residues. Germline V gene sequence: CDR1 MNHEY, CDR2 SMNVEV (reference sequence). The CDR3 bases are TGTGCCAGCAGTCCACTCGGACAAAATCAGCCCCAGCATTTT. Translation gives CASSPLGQNQPQHF.

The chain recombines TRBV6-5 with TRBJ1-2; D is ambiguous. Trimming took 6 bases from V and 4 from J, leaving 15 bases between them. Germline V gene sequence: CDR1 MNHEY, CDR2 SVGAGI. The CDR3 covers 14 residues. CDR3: CASRYGEGGYGYTF. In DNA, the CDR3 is TGTGCCAGCAGATATGGGGAGGGAGGCTATGGCTACACCTTC.

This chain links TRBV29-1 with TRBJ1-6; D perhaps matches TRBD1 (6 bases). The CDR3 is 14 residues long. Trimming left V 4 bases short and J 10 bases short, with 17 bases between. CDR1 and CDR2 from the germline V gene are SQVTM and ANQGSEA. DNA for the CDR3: TGCAGCGTTGGGGAACAGGGTATCCGCTCACCCCTCCACTTT. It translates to CSVGEQGIRSPLHF.

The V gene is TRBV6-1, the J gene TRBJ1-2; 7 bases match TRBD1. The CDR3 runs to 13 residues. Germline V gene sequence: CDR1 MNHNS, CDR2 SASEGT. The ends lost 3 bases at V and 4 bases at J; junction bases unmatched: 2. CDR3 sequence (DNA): TGTGCCAGCAGTGACGACAGGGCCTATGGCTACACCTTC. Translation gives CASSDDRAYGYTF.

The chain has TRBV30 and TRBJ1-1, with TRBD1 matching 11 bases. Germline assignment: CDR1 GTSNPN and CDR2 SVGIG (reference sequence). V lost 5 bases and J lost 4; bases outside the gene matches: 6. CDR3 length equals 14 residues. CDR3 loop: CAWATGTGGTEAFF. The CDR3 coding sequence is TGTGCCTGGGCCACCGGGACAGGGGGCACTGAAGCTTTCTTT.